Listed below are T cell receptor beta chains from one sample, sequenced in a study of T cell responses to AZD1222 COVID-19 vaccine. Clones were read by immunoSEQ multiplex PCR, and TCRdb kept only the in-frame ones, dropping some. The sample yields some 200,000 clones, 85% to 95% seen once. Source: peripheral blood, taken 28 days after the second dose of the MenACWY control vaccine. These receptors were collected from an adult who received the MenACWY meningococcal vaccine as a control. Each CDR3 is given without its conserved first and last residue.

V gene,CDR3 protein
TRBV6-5,ASSYGTVSGANVLT
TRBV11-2,ASSPPGAGGTEAF
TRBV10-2,ASSETGVGSGSPNEQF
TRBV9,ASSSTNSPLH
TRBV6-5,ASSPPLTGGAF
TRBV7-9,ASSSFRDRGWDQPQH
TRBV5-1,ASSLVGTVQETQY
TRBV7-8,ASSFYRGTSYEQY
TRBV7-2,ASSLALRDAEAF
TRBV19,ASSILAGRYEQY
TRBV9,ASTKTSLNGELF
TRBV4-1,ASSQGVGASNQPQH
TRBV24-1,ATSVSGTWGYGYT